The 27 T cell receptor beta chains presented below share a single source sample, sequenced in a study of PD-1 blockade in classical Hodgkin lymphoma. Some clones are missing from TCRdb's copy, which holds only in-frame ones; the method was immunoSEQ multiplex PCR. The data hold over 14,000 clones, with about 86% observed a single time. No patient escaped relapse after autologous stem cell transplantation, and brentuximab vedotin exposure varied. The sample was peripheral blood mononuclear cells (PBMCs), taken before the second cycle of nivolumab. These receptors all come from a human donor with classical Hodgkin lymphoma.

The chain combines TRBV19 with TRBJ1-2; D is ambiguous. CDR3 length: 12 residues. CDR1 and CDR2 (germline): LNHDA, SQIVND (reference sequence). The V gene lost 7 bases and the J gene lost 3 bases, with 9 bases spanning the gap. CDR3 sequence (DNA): TGTGCCAGTAAAGGGTCGGACTATGGCTACACCTTC. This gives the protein CASKGSDYGYTF.

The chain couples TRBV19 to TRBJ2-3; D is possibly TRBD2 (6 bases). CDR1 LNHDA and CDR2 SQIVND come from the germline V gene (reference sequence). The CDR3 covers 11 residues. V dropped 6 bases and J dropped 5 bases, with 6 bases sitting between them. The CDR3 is CASRGGDTQYF. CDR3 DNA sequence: TGTGCCAGTAGGGGGGGAGATACGCAGTATTTT.

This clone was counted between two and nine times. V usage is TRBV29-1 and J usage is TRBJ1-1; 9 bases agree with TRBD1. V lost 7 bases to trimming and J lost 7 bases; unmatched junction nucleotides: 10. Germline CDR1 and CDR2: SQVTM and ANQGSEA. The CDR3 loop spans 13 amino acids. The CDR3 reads CSGRRDRAGEAFF. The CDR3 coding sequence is TGCAGCGGACGCCGGGACAGGGCTGGTGAAGCTTTCTTT.

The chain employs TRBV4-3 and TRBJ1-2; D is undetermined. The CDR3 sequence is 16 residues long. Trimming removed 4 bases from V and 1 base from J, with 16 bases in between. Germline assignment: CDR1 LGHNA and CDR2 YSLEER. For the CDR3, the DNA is TGCGCCAGCAGCCGGTTTATTAGCAGGATTAACTATGGCTACACCTTC. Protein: CASSRFISRINYGYTF.

CDR3 protein: CASSLGLAGGPRYNEQFF. The CDR3 nucleotides read TGCGCCAGCAGCTTGGGACTAGCGGGGGGTCCCCGATACAATGAGCAGTTCTTC. The V call is TRBV5-1, the J call TRBJ2-1; 13 bases match TRBD2. The germline V gene encodes CDR1 SGHRS and CDR2 YFSETQ. The CDR3 has 18 residues. With 0 bases clipped from V and 4 bases from J, the junction kept 7 bases outside the gene matches.

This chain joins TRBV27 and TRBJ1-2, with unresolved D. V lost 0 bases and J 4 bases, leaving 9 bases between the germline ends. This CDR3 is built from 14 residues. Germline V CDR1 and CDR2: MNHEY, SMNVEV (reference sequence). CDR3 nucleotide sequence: TGTGCCAGCAGTTTATCGTGGGGAAGCTATGGCTACACCTTC. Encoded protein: CASSLSWGSYGYTF.

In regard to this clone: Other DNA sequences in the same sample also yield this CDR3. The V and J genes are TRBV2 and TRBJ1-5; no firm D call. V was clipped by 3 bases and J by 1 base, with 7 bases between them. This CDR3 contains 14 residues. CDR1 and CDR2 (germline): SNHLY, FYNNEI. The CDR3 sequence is CASSDRVSNQPQHF. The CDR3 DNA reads TGTGCCAGCAGTGACCGCGTGAGCAATCAGCCCCAGCATTTT. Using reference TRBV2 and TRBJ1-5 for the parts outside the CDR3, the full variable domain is EPEVTQTPSHQVTQMGQEVILRCVPISNHLYFYWYRQILGQKVEFLVSFYNNEISEKSEIFDDQFSVERPDGSNFTLKIRSTKLEDSAMYFCASSDRVSNQPQHFGDGTRLSIL.

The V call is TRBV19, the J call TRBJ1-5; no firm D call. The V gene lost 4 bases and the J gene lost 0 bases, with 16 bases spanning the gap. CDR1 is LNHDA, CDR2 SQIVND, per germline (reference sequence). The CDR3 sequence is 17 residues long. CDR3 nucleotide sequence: TGTGCCAGTAGTACCCTCCCAGGCTTTTATAGCAATCAGCCCCAGCATTTT. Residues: CASSTLPGFYSNQPQHF.

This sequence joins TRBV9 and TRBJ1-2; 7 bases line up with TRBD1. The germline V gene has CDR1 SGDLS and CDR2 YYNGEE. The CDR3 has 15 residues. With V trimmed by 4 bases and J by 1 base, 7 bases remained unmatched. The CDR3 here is CASSLTGTDNYGYTF. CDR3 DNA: TGTGCCAGCAGCCTTACCGGGACAGATAACTATGGCTACACCTTC.

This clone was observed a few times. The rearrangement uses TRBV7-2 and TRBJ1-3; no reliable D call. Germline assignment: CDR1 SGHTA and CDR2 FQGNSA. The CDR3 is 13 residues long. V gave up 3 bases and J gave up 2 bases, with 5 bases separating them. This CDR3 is CASSLDTGNTIYF. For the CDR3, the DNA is TGTGCCAGCAGCTTGGATACTGGAAACACCATATATTTT.

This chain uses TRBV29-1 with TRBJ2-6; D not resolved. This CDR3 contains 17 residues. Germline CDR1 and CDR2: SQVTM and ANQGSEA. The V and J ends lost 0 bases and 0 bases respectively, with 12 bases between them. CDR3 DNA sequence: TGCAGCGTTGAAGACTCCAAGTCAGGCTCTGGGGCCAACGTCCTGACTTTC. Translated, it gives CSVEDSKSGSGANVLTF.

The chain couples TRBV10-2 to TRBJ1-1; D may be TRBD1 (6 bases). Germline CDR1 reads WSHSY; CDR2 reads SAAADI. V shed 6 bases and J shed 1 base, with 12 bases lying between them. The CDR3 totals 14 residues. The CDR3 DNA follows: TGCGCCAGCAGAGGACAGCTGAAGAACACTGAAGCTTTCTTT. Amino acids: CASRGQLKNTEAFF.

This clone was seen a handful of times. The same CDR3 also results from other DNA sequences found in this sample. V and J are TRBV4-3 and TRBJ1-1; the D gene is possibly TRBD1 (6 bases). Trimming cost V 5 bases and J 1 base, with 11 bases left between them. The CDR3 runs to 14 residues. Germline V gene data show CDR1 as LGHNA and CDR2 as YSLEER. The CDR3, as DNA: TGCGCCAGCAGCACGAGGACAGAGAACACTGAAGCTTTCTTT. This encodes CASSTRTENTEAFF.

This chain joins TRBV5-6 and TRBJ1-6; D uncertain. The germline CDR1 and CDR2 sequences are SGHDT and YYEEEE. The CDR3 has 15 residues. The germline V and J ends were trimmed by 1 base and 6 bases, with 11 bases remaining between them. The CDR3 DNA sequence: TGTGCCAGCAGCTTGCAGTATGGCGTTAATTCACCCCTCCACTTT. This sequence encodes CASSLQYGVNSPLHF.

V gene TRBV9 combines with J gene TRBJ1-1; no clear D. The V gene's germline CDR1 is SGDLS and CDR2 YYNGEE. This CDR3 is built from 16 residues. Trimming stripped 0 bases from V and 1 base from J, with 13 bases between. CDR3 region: CASSVALWGPNTEAFF. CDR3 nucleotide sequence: TGTGCCAGCAGCGTAGCTCTCTGGGGTCCGAACACTGAAGCTTTCTTT.

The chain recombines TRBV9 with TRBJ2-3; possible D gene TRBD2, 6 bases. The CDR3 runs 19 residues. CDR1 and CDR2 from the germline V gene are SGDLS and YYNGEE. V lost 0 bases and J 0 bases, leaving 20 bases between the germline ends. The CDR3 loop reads CASSVDSTPGLPSTDTQYF. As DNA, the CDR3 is TGTGCCAGCAGCGTAGACTCCACGCCGGGACTCCCAAGCACAGATACGCAGTATTTT.

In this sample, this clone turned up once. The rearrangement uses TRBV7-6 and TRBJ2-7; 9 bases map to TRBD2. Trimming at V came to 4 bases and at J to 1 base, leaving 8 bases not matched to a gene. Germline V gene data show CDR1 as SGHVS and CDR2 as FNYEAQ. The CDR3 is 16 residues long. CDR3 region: CASSSGATSGSYEQYF. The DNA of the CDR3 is TGTGCCAGCAGCTCAGGGGCGACTAGCGGTTCCTACGAGCAGTACTTC.

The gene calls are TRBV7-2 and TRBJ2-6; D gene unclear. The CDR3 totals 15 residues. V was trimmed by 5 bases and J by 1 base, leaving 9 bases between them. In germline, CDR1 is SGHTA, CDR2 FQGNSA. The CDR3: CASSPVRSGANVLTF. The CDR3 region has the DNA TGTGCCAGCAGCCCCGTAAGGTCTGGGGCCAACGTCCTGACTTTC.

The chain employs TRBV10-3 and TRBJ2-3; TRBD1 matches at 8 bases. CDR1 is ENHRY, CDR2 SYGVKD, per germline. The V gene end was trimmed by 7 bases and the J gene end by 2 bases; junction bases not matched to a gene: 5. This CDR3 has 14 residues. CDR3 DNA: TGTGCCATCATGGGGACAGGCTCCACAGATACGCAGTATTTT. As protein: CAIMGTGSTDTQYF.

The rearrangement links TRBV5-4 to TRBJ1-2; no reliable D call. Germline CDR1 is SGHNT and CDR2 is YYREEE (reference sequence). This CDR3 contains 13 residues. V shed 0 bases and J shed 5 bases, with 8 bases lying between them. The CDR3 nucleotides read TGTGCCAGCAGCTTGGTAGCCGGGTATGGCTACACCTTC. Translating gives CASSLVAGYGYTF.

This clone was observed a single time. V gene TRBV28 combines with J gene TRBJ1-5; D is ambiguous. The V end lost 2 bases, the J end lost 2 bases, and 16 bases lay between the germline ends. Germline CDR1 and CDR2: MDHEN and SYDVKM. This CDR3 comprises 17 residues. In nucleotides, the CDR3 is TGTGCCAGCAGTTTACTCCCCTTATGGGAGGGCAATCAGCCCCAGCATTTT. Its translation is CASSLLPLWEGNQPQHF.

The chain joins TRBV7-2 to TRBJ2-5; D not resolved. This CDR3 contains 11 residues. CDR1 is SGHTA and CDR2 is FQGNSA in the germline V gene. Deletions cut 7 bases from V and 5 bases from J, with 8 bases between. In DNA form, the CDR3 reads TGTGCCAGCACCTTGGGGGAGACCCAGTACTTC. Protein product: CASTLGETQYF.

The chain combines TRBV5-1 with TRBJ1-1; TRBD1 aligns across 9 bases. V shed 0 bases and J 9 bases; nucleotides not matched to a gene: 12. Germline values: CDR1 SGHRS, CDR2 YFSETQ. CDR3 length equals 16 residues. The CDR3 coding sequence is TGCGCCAGCAGCTTGGCTACTACAGGGGGCGCAGCGAAAGCTTTCTTT. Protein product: CASSLATTGGAAKAFF.

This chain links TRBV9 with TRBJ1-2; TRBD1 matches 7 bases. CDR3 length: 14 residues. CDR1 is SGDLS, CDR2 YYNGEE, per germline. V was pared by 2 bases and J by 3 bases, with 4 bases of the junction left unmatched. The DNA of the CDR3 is TGTGCCAGCAGCGTCACAGGGGAGGACTATGGCTACACCTTC. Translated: CASSVTGEDYGYTF.

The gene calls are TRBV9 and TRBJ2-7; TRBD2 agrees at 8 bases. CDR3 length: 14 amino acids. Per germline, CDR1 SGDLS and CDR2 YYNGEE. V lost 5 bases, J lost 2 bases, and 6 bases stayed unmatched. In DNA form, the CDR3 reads TGTGCCAGCAGTGCCGGGACTAGAGCCTACGAGCAGTACTTC. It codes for CASSAGTRAYEQYF.

DNA of the CDR3: TGTGCTAGTGGTGCACCCTCTACCGGGACCTGGCAGGGCAGGGAGCCCCAGCATTTT. The encoded protein is CASGAPSTGTWQGREPQHF. This sequence joins TRBV12-5 and TRBJ1-5; a possible D gene is TRBD1 (5 bases). This CDR3 is 19 amino acids long. CDR1 LGHNT and CDR2 FRNRAP come from the germline V gene. V was trimmed by 5 bases and J by 8 bases, leaving 31 bases between them.

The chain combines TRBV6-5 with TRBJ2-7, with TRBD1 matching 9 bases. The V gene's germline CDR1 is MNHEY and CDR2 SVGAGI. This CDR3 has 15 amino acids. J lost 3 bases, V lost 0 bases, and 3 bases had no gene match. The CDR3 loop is CASSYSETGGYEQYF. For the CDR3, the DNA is TGTGCCAGCAGTTACTCCGAGACAGGGGGCTACGAGCAGTACTTC.